What follows is one TCR beta chain and its context. The cDNA had a unique molecular identifier and a template-switch universal primer site. A single record per CDR3 protein comes from TCRdb applying MiXCR to the 5' RACE reads. The data hold 690,000 or so distinct CDR3 sequences, with 8.5% to 9% observed a single time. Donors were all healthy Caucasians. This entry is derived from a study of identical twins. These data also featured in a second study, about yellow fever vaccine responses in identical twins. From that paper: As reported, the vaccine T cell response of twins seemed partly convergent and partly personalized.

Source material: PBMCs. The receptor was derived from a woman aged 18-29 years in good health.

CDR3: CASRPRGQEETQYF. The DNA of the CDR3 is TGCGCCAGCAGGCCCCGGGGCCAAGAAGAGACCCAGTACTTC. This rearrangement joins TRBV5-1 to TRBJ2-5; perhaps D is TRBD1 or TRBD2 (5 bases each). Germline V gene sequence: CDR1 SGHRS, CDR2 YFSETQ. The CDR3 consists of 14 residues. Trimming shortened V by 5 bases and J by 3 bases, and 14 bases separated the two germline ends.